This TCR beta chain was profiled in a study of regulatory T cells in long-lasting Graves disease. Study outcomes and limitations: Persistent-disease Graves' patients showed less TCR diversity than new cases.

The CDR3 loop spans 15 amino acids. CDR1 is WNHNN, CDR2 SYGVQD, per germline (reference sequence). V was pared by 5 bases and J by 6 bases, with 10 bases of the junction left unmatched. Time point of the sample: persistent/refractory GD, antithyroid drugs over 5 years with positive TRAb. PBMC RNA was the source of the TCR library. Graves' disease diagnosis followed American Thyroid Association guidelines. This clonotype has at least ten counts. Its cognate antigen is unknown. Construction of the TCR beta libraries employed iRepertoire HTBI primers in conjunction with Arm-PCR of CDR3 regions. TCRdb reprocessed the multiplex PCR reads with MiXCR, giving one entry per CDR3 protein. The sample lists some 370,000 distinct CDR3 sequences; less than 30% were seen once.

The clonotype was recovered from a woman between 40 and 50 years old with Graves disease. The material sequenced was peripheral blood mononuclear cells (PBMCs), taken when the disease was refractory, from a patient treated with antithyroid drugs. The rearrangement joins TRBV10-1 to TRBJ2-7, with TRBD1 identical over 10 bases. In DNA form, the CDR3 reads TGCGCCAGCAGTCGACAACCCGGGACAGGGGCCGAGCAGTACTTC. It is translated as CASSRQPGTGAEQYF.